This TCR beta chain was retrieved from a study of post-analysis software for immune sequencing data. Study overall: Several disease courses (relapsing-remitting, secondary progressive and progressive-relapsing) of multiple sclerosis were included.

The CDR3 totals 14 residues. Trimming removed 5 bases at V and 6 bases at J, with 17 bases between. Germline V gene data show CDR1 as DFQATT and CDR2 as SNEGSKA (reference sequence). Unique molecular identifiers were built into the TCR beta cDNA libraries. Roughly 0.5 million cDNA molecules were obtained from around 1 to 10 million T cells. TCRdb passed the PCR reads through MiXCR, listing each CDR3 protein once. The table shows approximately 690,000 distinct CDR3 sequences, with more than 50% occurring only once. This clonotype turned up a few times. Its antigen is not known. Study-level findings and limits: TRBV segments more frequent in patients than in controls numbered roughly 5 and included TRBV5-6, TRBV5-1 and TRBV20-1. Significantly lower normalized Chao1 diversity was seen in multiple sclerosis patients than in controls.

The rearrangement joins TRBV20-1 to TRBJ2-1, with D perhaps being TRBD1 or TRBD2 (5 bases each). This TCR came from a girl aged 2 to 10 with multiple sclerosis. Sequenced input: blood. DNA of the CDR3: TGCAGTGCTGTTAGGGGAGCGTTCGGCAATGAGCAGTTCTTC. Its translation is CSAVRGAFGNEQFF.